One and the same sample provided the 6 T cell receptor beta chains below, sequenced in a study of T cells in localized non-small cell lung cancer. Assay used: immunoSEQ multiplex PCR; TCRdb lists only in-frame clones, some missing. The sample yields under 95,000 clones, approximately 80% seen once. Specimen: peripheral blood, collected before any cancer treatment. The source is a female donor over 55 with stage I lung adenocarcinoma.

The V and J genes are TRBV11-2 and TRBJ2-3; 11 nucleotides agree with TRBD2. The CDR3 totals 19 residues. The germline V gene encodes CDR1 SGHAT and CDR2 FQNNGV. J gave up 0 bases and V 7 bases, and 15 bases lay outside the gene matches. CDR3 in amino acids: CASTHRITSGSRSTDTQYF. The CDR3 bases are TGTGCCAGCACCCATCGGATTACTAGCGGGAGTCGGAGCACAGATACGCAGTATTTT.

V and J are TRBV7-2 and TRBJ1-1; tentative D call: TRBD1 (6 bases). This CDR3 has 15 amino acids. The V and J ends lost 3 bases and 0 bases respectively, with 11 bases between them. Per the germline V gene, CDR1 is SGHTA and CDR2 is FQGNSA. DNA for the CDR3: TGTGCCAGCAGCTTGGACGGGGGGCTGAACACTGAAGCTTTCTTT. This gives the protein CASSLDGGLNTEAFF. Full variable domain (outside the CDR3, taken from reference TRBV7-2 and TRBJ1-1): GAGVSQSPSNKVTEKGKDVELRCDPISGHTALYWYRQSLGQGLEFLIYFQGNSAPDKSGLPSDRFSAERTGGSVSTLTIQRTQQEDSAVYLCASSLDGGLNTEAFFGQGTRLTVV.

The rearrangement links TRBV4-3 to TRBJ2-7; no definite D call. V was clipped by 0 bases and J by 0 bases, with 6 bases between them. The CDR3 sequence is 14 residues long. CDR1 is LGHNA, CDR2 YSLEER, per germline. This CDR3 reads CASSQDTASYEQYF. CDR3 DNA: TGCGCCAGCAGCCAAGATACAGCCTCCTACGAGCAGTACTTC.

The chain is built from TRBV5-4 and TRBJ1-4; maybe TRBD1 (5 bases). The CDR3 sequence is 15 residues long. The germline CDR1 and CDR2 sequences are SGHNT and YYREEE (reference sequence). V dropped 4 bases and J dropped 8 bases, with 18 bases sitting between them. The DNA for the CDR3 is TGTGCCAGCAGCCGAGCGGGACCGGGGGAAGAAAAACTGTTTTTT. Its protein product is CASSRAGPGEEKLFF. The entire variable domain, with the rest obtained from reference TRBV5-4 and TRBJ1-4, is as follows: ETGVTQSPTHLIKTRGQQVTLRCSSQSGHNTVSWYQQALGQGPQFIFQYYREEENGRGNFPPRFSGLQFPNYSSELNVNALELDDSALYLCASSRAGPGEEKLFFGSGTQLSVL.

The chain employs TRBV4-3 and TRBJ2-2; the D gene is possibly TRBD2 (5 bases). Germline V lookup: CDR1 LGHNA, CDR2 YSLEER. The V end lost 0 bases, the J end lost 0 bases, and 17 bases lay between the germline ends. The CDR3 spans 19 residues. The CDR3 DNA reads as TGCGCCAGCAGCCAAGATTTATTGGTGAGGGCCCCGAACACCGGGGAGCTGTTTTTT. This gives the protein CASSQDLLVRAPNTGELFF.

The chain carries TRBV6-5 and TRBJ1-1; 7 nucleotides line up with TRBD1. The CDR3 has 15 amino acids. The V segment lost 6 bases and the J segment 1 base; nucleotides outside the gene matches: 8. CDR1 and CDR2 (germline): MNHEY, SVGAGI. The DNA of the CDR3 is TGTGCCAGCAGCCGAGACAGGGCGTCGAACACTGAAGCTTTCTTT. Protein: CASSRDRASNTEAFF.